A single T cell receptor (beta chain) is shown here with its context. The sample originates from a study of shared clonotypes between healthy human individuals. Naive-designated CD8 cells lacked CD45RO, were positively enriched for CCR7, and omitted terminally differentiated effector memory CD45RA+ cells. Each of the donors was a healthy adult who was HIV-negative and had not had a recent acute infection or vaccination. This table comes from immunoSEQ multiplex PCR, and its TCRdb copy is limited to in-frame clones, with some not included. Here the sample spans about 2.2 million clones, over 85% being singletons. This clonotype originated in a man between 18 and 29 years old in good health. Some clones in this sample may be carry-over from other donors' samples. The sequenced sample consisted of naive CD8+ T cells from PBMCs.

The CDR3 DNA is TGTGCCAGCAGTTTATCGTTGGTGGAAGGGAGCGGCTACACCTTC. Protein: CASSLSLVEGSGYTF. The chain employs TRBV27 and TRBJ1-2; unclear D gene. The CDR3 has 15 residues. Germline V CDR1 and CDR2: MNHEY, SMNVEV (reference sequence). Trimming cost V 0 bases and J 8 bases, with 16 bases left between them.